This paragraph covers one T cell receptor (beta chain) sequence. Its antigen is unidentified. The data stem from a study of cytomegalovirus exposure and HLA in healthy donors. Study-wide results and limits: Later analysis suggested links between common viral pathogens and several top significant clusters.

The PCR made use of 60 Vbeta and 13 Jbeta primers. Original data processing: Roughly 10 million shared chains were among the approximately 76 million unique TCR beta chains that a later analysis counted. Generated by immunoSEQ multiplex PCR, the TCRdb table keeps only in-frame clones and is missing some. V, J and clone size are those of that table, while D and trimming were read from the DNA. In all, the sample yields approximately 40,000 clones. Germline trimming cut 0 bases from V and 4 bases from J; bases unmatched to any gene: 6. CDR3 length: 17 amino acids. The germline V gene has CDR1 LGHNA and CDR2 YSLEER.

The sample comprised PBMCs. The TCR sequence derives from a woman under 40 in good health and CMV-seronegative. The rearrangement links TRBV4-3 to TRBJ2-1; 10 nucleotides agree with TRBD2. The CDR3 DNA follows: TGCGCCAGCAGCCAAGAAGGGAGCGGGAGGGGTTACAATGAGCAGTTCTTC. Protein: CASSQEGSGRGYNEQFF.